The sequence of this TCR beta chain was determined in a study of regulatory T cells in long-lasting Graves disease. Deletions cut 1 base from V and 6 bases from J, with 6 bases between. Per germline, CDR1 SQVTM and CDR2 ANQGSEA. This CDR3 has 11 residues. This clonotype occurred a few times. This sequence may be a read error, since a much larger clone differs from it by one base. Construction of the TCR beta libraries employed iRepertoire HTBI primers in conjunction with Arm-PCR of CDR3 regions. TCRdb fed the multiplex PCR reads into MiXCR, producing one record per CDR3 protein. The sample holds around 460,000 distinct CDR3 sequences; 22% are singletons and the top ten take roughly 14%. Time point noted: persistent/refractory GD, antithyroid drugs over 5 years with positive TRAb. There was RNA extracted from PBMCs, and the TCR library was made from it. Investigators report Graves' disease was diagnosed under American Thyroid Association guidelines.

The receptor was isolated from a female donor with Graves disease. The J gene is TRBJ1-2, the V gene TRBV29-1; D is unclear. Source: peripheral blood mononuclear cells (PBMCs), taken when the disease was refractory, from a patient treated with antithyroid drugs. In DNA, the CDR3 is TGCAGCGTTGAAGCAGGAGATGGCTACACCTTC. Translating gives CSVEAGDGYTF.